These 22 T cell receptor beta chains came from one sample sequenced in a study of blood T cell repertoires in COVID-19. This table comes from immunoSEQ multiplex PCR, and its TCRdb copy is limited to in-frame clones, with some not included. The table records approximately 360,000 clones, about 90% of them present only once. The sequenced sample was PBMCs or T cells enriched from blood (not recorded which). Source of these receptors: a middle-aged man in a cohort exposed to, infected with or recovered from COVID-19 (not recorded which).

This clone turned up a few times. The rearrangement links TRBV15 to TRBJ1-6; D unresolved. V was trimmed by 1 base and J by 8 bases, leaving 15 bases between them. Germline V gene lookup returns CDR1 LNHNV and CDR2 YYDKDF (reference sequence). CDR3 length: 16 residues. CDR3 region: CATSRAGSPGDSPLHF. The CDR3 bases are TGTGCCACCAGCAGAGCCGGGAGTCCCGGGGATTCACCCCTCCACTTT.

The rearrangement links TRBV30 to TRBJ2-7; 8 nucleotides line up with TRBD1. V shed 3 bases, J shed 9 bases, and the junction held 10 bases outside the gene matches. Germline lookup yields CDR1 GTSNPN and CDR2 SVGIG (reference sequence). The CDR3 is 13 amino acids. This CDR3 is CAWRGQELRGQYF. For the CDR3, the DNA is TGTGCCTGGAGGGGACAGGAACTACGAGGGCAGTACTTC.

The chain joins TRBV5-1 to TRBJ1-1, with D possibly being TRBD1 (5 bases). The CDR3 extends over 12 amino acids. The V and J ends lost 7 bases and 3 bases respectively, with 10 bases between them. In germline, CDR1 is SGHRS, CDR2 YFSETQ. CDR3 loop: CASAGIYTEAFF. The CDR3, as DNA: TGCGCCAGCGCAGGGATTTACACTGAAGCTTTCTTT.

This chain links TRBV6-1 with TRBJ2-6, with 12 bases aligning to TRBD2. Germline lookup yields CDR1 MNHNS and CDR2 SASEGT. This CDR3 is 20 amino acids long. With V trimmed by 3 bases and J by 2 bases, 11 bases remained unmatched. The CDR3 loop reads CASSDTSGRSISPGANVLTF. In DNA form, the CDR3 reads TGTGCCAGCAGTGATACTAGCGGGAGGTCAATTAGCCCTGGGGCCAACGTCCTGACTTTC.

This chain connects TRBV19 to TRBJ2-1; TRBD2 might be the D (6 bases). The CDR3 has 15 amino acids. V shed 5 bases and J shed 0 bases, with 11 bases lying between them. CDR1 is LNHDA, CDR2 SQIVND, per germline (reference sequence). The CDR3 loop reads CASSEGTGSYNEQFF. CDR3 bases: TGTGCCAGTAGTGAAGGGACTGGCTCCTACAATGAGCAGTTCTTC.

This chain uses TRBV5-1 with TRBJ1-6; D may be TRBD1 (5 bases). The CDR3 has 16 residues. Trimming cost V 0 bases and J 7 bases, with 14 bases left between them. The germline V gene has CDR1 SGHRS and CDR2 YFSETQ. CDR3 region: CASSLGAGGENSPLHF. CDR3 nucleotides: TGCGCCAGCAGCTTGGGAGCTGGGGGGGAAAATTCACCCCTCCACTTT.

The chain couples TRBV7-9 to TRBJ2-7; D uncertain. Germline V CDR1 and CDR2: SEHNR, FQNEAQ (reference sequence). The CDR3 spans 14 residues. Between the trimmed V and J ends, which lost 2 bases and 2 bases, there was a span of 10 bases. The CDR3 sequence is CASSLQASTYEQYF. CDR3 in DNA: TGTGCCAGCAGCTTACAGGCCAGTACCTACGAGCAGTACTTC. Based on the CDR3 plus reference TRBV7-9 and TRBJ2-7, the full variable domain is DTGVSQNPRHKITKRGQNVTFRCDPISEHNRLYWYRQTLGQGPEFLTYFQNEAQLEKSRLLSDRFSAERPKGSFSTLEIQRTEQGDSAMYLCASSLQASTYEQYFGPGTRLTVT.

This clone was recorded a few times. This chain uses TRBV28 with TRBJ2-3; 7 bases map to TRBD2. Germline-derived CDR1 and CDR2 are MDHEN and SYDVKM. The CDR3 sequence is 14 residues long. Trimming cost V 8 bases and J 5 bases; bases outside gene matches: 10. The chain's CDR3 is CASGSGLLRDTQYF. The CDR3 DNA sequence: TGTGCCAGCGGGTCGGGACTACTTCGAGATACGCAGTATTTT.

The chain is built from TRBV5-1 and TRBJ1-2, with 9 bases that match TRBD1. V lost 3 bases to trimming and J lost 5 bases; unmatched junction nucleotides: 5. This CDR3 comprises 14 residues. Germline loops: CDR1 SGHRS, CDR2 YFSETQ. The CDR3 nucleotides read TGCGCCAGCAGCTCGGGGACAGGGCAGTATGGCTACACCTTC. Amino acids: CASSSGTGQYGYTF.

The chain uses TRBV19 and TRBJ2-2, with TRBD1 matching 8 bases. Germline values: CDR1 LNHDA, CDR2 SQIVND (reference sequence). Unmatched junction bases numbered 12, after V lost 10 bases and J lost 2 bases. The CDR3 totals 16 residues. The CDR3 sequence: CAIPPQGAINTGELFF. Here the CDR3 DNA reads TGTGCCATACCGCCTCAGGGGGCTATTAACACCGGGGAGCTGTTTTTT.

The chain employs TRBV7-3 and TRBJ2-3, with D possibly matching TRBD2 (5 bases). Looked up from germline, CDR1 is SGHTA and CDR2 is FQGTGA. V gave up 5 bases and J gave up 14 bases, with 20 bases separating them. The CDR3 contains 13 residues. The CDR3 here is CASSLKSSASMYF. In DNA, the CDR3 is TGTGCCAGCAGCCTGAAAAGTAGCGCATCTATGTATTTT.

This clone has only a few counts. The chain uses TRBV7-9 and TRBJ2-2; TRBD1 matches at 9 bases. With 4 bases clipped from V and 7 bases from J, the junction kept 7 bases outside the gene matches. CDR1 SEHNR and CDR2 FQNEAQ come from the germline V gene (reference sequence). The CDR3 extends over 15 amino acids. The CDR3 coding sequence is TGTGCCAGCAGCTCAGCGGGACAGGGCGGCGGGGAGCTGTTTTTT. It specifies CASSSAGQGGGELFF. Full variable domain (missing parts from reference TRBV7-9 and TRBJ2-2): DTGVSQNPRHKITKRGQNVTFRCDPISEHNRLYWYRQTLGQGPEFLTYFQNEAQLEKSRLLSDRFSAERPKGSFSTLEIQRTEQGDSAMYLCASSSAGQGGGELFFGEGSRLTVL.

The chain recombines TRBV18 with TRBJ2-7, with 10 bases identical to TRBD2. Germline V CDR1 and CDR2: KGHSH, LQKENI. The CDR3 runs 14 residues. J lost 4 bases, V lost 6 bases, and 6 bases had no gene match. The CDR3 is CASSAGTSEYEQYF. The CDR3 DNA reads TGTGCCAGCTCCGCCGGGACTAGCGAATACGAGCAGTACTTC.

This clone was seen only once. In DNA form, the CDR3 reads TGTGCCAGCAGTTATAAATCGAGCTCCTACGAGCAGTACTTC. Translating gives CASSYKSSSYEQYF. The chain is built from TRBV27 and TRBJ2-7, with D uncertain. Trimming took 4 bases from V and 0 from J, leaving 10 bases between them. Germline V gene lookup returns CDR1 MNHEY and CDR2 SMNVEV (reference sequence). The CDR3 totals 14 residues.

The CDR3 spells CASAARVGQPQHF. DNA for the CDR3: TGTGCCAGCGCCGCCAGGGTCGGACAGCCCCAGCATTTT. The gene calls are TRBV19 and TRBJ1-5; the D gene is possibly TRBD1 (5 bases). The CDR3 is made up of 13 amino acids. Trimming removed 9 bases at V and 7 bases at J, with 16 bases between. Germline lookup yields CDR1 LNHDA and CDR2 SQIVND (reference sequence).

The genes are TRBV28 and TRBJ1-5; D might be TRBD1 (5 bases). Trimming shortened V by 5 bases and J by 1 base, and 15 bases separated the two germline ends. CDR3 length: 16 amino acids. CDR1 is MDHEN, CDR2 SYDVKM, per germline. The CDR3 nucleotides read TGTGCCAGCAGTCGCGTCGGGGGGGGAAGCAATCAGCCCCAGCATTTT. Residues: CASSRVGGGSNQPQHF.

The rearrangement joins TRBV4-1 to TRBJ1-4; 11 bases fit TRBD1. This CDR3 has 14 residues. Trimming took 4 bases from V and 8 from J; bases not matched to a gene: 3. The germline V gene has CDR1 MGHRA and CDR2 YSYEKL. The CDR3 nucleotides are TGCGCCAGCAGCCTTGGACAGGGGGCGGAAAAACTGTTTTTT. Translation: CASSLGQGAEKLFF.

The chain joins TRBV27 to TRBJ2-6; 8 bases are a match to TRBD1. CDR1 MNHEY and CDR2 SMNVEV come from the germline V gene (reference sequence). The CDR3 extends over 15 amino acids. The V and J ends lost 6 bases and 2 bases, in that order; junction bases with no gene match: 3. The CDR3 DNA follows: TGTGCCAGCAGGATGACAGGGGCTGGGGCCAACGTCCTGACTTTC. Amino acids: CASRMTGAGANVLTF.

This clone occurred once. The chain has TRBV6-5 and TRBJ1-2, with D perhaps matching TRBD1 (5 bases). The CDR3 spans 13 residues. Germline CDR1 is MNHEY and CDR2 is SVGAGI. Trimming left V 6 bases short and J 4 bases short, with 12 bases between. CDR3 nucleotides: TGTGCCAGCAGCCCCAGGGAAGTCTATGGCTACACCTTC. It codes for CASSPREVYGYTF.

This chain uses TRBV27 with TRBJ2-5, with D maybe TRBD2 (5 bases). Trimming removed 1 base from V and 5 bases from J, with 17 bases in between. Germline V gene sequence: CDR1 MNHEY, CDR2 SMNVEV (reference sequence). The CDR3 length is 16 residues. CDR3 in amino acids: CASSLFSGTRGETQYF. For the CDR3, the DNA is TGTGCCAGCAGTTTATTTTCCGGAACCCGAGGGGAGACCCAGTACTTC.

The chain couples TRBV19 to TRBJ1-5, with 8 bases that match TRBD1. CDR3 length equals 17 residues. The germline V gene has CDR1 LNHDA and CDR2 SQIVND (reference sequence). V was pared by 6 bases and J by 5 bases, with 15 bases of the junction left unmatched. CDR3 coding DNA: TGTGCCAGTAGCCCGGACAGGGCCCCCCTCACCTATCAGCCCCAGCATTTT. Amino acid sequence: CASSPDRAPLTYQPQHF.

The gene calls are TRBV28 and TRBJ1-5; D perhaps matches TRBD1 (6 bases). The CDR3 is made up of 14 amino acids. CDR1 MDHEN and CDR2 SYDVKM come from the germline V gene. V lost 11 bases, J lost 1 base, and 15 bases lay in between. Written as DNA, the CDR3 is TGTGCCGGACAGTCAGGGGCCAGCAATCAGCCCCAGCATTTT. It codes for CAGQSGASNQPQHF. The full variable domain, with the rest looked up from reference TRBV28 and TRBJ1-5, is DVKVTQSSRYLVKRTGEKVFLECVQDMDHENMFWYRQDPGLGLRLIYFSYDVKMKEKGDIPEGYSVSREKKERFSLILESASTNQTSMYLCAGQSGASNQPQHFGDGTRLSIL.